One sample yielded the 13 T cell receptor beta chains listed below, sequenced in a study of T cell repertoires in cytomegalovirus infection. What these receptors recognize is not known. Via MiXCR, TCRdb re-called the reads, giving one row per CDR3 protein. The table lists 750,000 to 900,000 distinct CDR3 sequences, approximately 32% of them singletons. The material sequenced was cultured CD8+ T cells from PBMCs, taken from culture after CMV antigen stimulation. The receptors here all came from a human donor in good health (CMV status not recorded). Some clones in this sample may be carry-over from other donors' samples.

This clonotype was seen more than once but under ten times. This chain links TRBV7-2 with TRBJ2-2; 9 bases are a match to TRBD2. The CDR3 is 16 residues long. Germline assignment: CDR1 SGHTA and CDR2 FQGNSA. With 7 bases clipped from V and 4 bases from J, the junction kept 10 bases outside the gene matches. The CDR3 is CASKDSGGRLTGELFF. The CDR3 bases are TGTGCCAGCAAAGATAGCGGGGGACGCCTCACCGGGGAGCTGTTTTTT.

V is TRBV2 and J is TRBJ1-2; D is ambiguous. Between the trimmed V and J ends, which lost 4 bases and 3 bases, there was a span of 15 bases. The germline V gene has CDR1 SNHLY and CDR2 FYNNEI. The CDR3 is made up of 15 amino acids. The CDR3 reads CASSAIVPLDYGYTF. DNA for the CDR3: TGTGCCAGCAGTGCGATTGTCCCTTTGGACTATGGCTACACCTTC.

This clonotype came up a few times. This chain joins TRBV14 and TRBJ2-3; TRBD2 is a possible D gene (6 bases). Trimming cost V 3 bases and J 0 bases, with 10 bases left between them. The CDR3 consists of 15 residues. Looked up from germline, CDR1 is SGHDN and CDR2 is FVKESK. CDR3 sequence reads: CASSQGGVSTDTQYF. Written as DNA, the CDR3 is TGTGCCAGCAGCCAGGGCGGGGTGAGCACAGATACGCAGTATTTT.

The table lists this clonotype with a count of one. This chain connects TRBV19 to TRBJ2-3; possible D gene TRBD1, 6 bases. The CDR3 length is 17 residues. Germline CDR1 and CDR2: LNHDA and SQIVND (reference sequence). Trimming shortened V by 4 bases and J by 3 bases, and 20 bases separated the two germline ends. CDR3 in DNA: TGTGCCAGTAGTACCCTACAGGGCTGGTTGTTAACAGATACGCAGTATTTT. This translates into CASSTLQGWLLTDTQYF.

The J gene is TRBJ2-3, the V gene TRBV2; possible D gene TRBD1, 5 bases. Germline V gene lookup returns CDR1 SNHLY and CDR2 FYNNEI. V was pared by 4 bases and J by 3 bases, with 11 bases between. CDR3 size: 14 residues. The DNA of the CDR3 is TGTGCCAGCAGTGGGCCCAGGGCGACAGATACGCAGTATTTT. Translating gives CASSGPRATDTQYF.

This chain uses TRBV12-3 or TRBV12-4 with TRBJ1-1, with 7 bases fitting TRBD1. The CDR3 covers 12 residues. With 7 bases clipped from V and 5 bases from J, the junction kept 4 bases outside the gene matches. The CDR3 protein is CASTTGWTEAFF. DNA for the CDR3: TGTGCCAGCACGACAGGGTGGACTGAAGCTTTCTTT.

The chain links TRBV12-5 to TRBJ2-3; D remains ambiguous. V was cut by 3 bases and J by 3 bases, with 22 bases left in between. The CDR3 sequence is 18 residues long. Germline V gene sequence: CDR1 LGHNT, CDR2 FRNRAP. The CDR3 loop reads CASGFQTDSHSETDTQYF. As DNA, the CDR3 is TGTGCTAGTGGTTTTCAGACCGACTCTCACTCGGAAACAGATACGCAGTATTTT.

The table lists this clonotype with a few counts. This rearrangement joins TRBV27 to TRBJ2-2; D is unclear. The germline gives CDR1 MNHEY, CDR2 SMNVEV (reference sequence). V was trimmed by 4 bases and J by 5 bases, leaving 8 bases between them. The CDR3 has 13 amino acids. The CDR3, as DNA: TGTGCCAGCAGTTCCCAGCCAACCGGGGAGCTGTTTTTT. Translation: CASSSQPTGELFF.

CDR3 sequence: CASSSPGRDSPLHF. CDR3 nucleotide sequence: TGTGCCAGCAGCTCCCCCGGACGGGATTCACCCCTCCACTTT. V and J are TRBV7-9 and TRBJ1-6; no definite D call. V was cut by 4 bases and J by 8 bases, with 12 bases left in between. The V gene's germline CDR1 is SEHNR and CDR2 FQNEAQ (reference sequence). The length of the CDR3 is 14 residues.

This sequence joins TRBV12-3 or TRBV12-4 and TRBJ1-5; 11 nucleotides line up with TRBD1. Trimming cost V 4 bases and J 9 bases; bases outside gene matches: 5. The CDR3 is made up of 14 amino acids. Here the CDR3 DNA reads TGTGCCAGCAGTTATGGACAGGGGGCATCGCCCCAGCATTTT. Its protein product is CASSYGQGASPQHF.

This clonotype occurred many times. CDR3 bases: TGTGCCAGCAGCTCGCCGGGACAGGGGGTCGAGCAGTACGTC. This encodes CASSSPGQGVEQYV. The chain recombines TRBV7-2 with TRBJ2-7; 11 nucleotides match TRBD1. The CDR3 is 14 residues long. Germline V gene sequence: CDR1 SGHTA, CDR2 FQGNSA. V dropped 4 bases and J dropped 6; count of bases not matched to a gene: 5.

This sequence joins TRBV7-2 and TRBJ1-1; unclear D gene. Trimming took 8 bases from V and 4 from J, leaving 11 bases between them. The CDR3 contains 12 residues. Germline V gene lookup returns CDR1 SGHTA and CDR2 FQGNSA. CDR3 loop: CASGLAGTEAFF. CDR3 nucleotide sequence: TGTGCCAGCGGACTTGCCGGCACTGAAGCTTTCTTT.

This chain connects TRBV7-4 to TRBJ2-5; D gene uncertain. CDR1 is SGHVT and CDR2 is SQSDAQ in the germline V gene. The CDR3 has 13 amino acids. The V and J ends lost 5 bases and 5 bases respectively, with 12 bases between them. For the CDR3, the DNA is TGTGCCAGCAGCCCGGATCTGGGGGAGACCCAGTACTTC. Residues: CASSPDLGETQYF.